This TCR beta chain was sequenced for a study of cytomegalovirus exposure and HLA in healthy donors (dated by TCRdb to about 2017). Turning to the overall study: An earlier analysis of roughly 630 of the donors reported roughly 300 Gb of sequence data and about 100 million unique TCR beta sequences from roughly 200 million T cells. Around 300 gigabases of sequencing data and around 87 million unique TCR sequences were included in an early release covering 500 to 750 HLA-typed donors. The genetic ancestry cluster associated with self-reported Caucasian donors included 65% to 90% of the roughly 390 genotyped donors. The aim of the study was to test whether cataloging public T cell receptors could identify signatures of past pathogen exposure. The T cell repertoires of some 700 subjects were profiled by immunosequencing and related to cytomegalovirus serostatus. Along with the roughly 710-subject first cohort, a separate validation cohort of over a hundred different subjects was used. The study combined high-throughput TCR immunosequencing, statistical association of individual TCRs with disease status, and machine learning to predict cytomegalovirus infection status. To study patterns of TCR occurrence, a later analysis re-analyzed previously published TCR beta repertoires from around 670 donors and added high-resolution HLA genotyping. In the later analysis, no new phenotypic data were used to find candidate immune exposures; instead, reliance was placed on TCR beta sequences and their occurrence across donors. In an earlier analysis of several hundred of the donors, high-throughput TCR beta sequencing was used to judge whether each TCR beta V gene segment behaved as functional or pseudogenic. Donor age, sex, ethnicity and CMV serostatus were compiled alongside the repertoire data. A later genetic analysis used genome-wide SNP genotypes for about 55% of the 666 donors, treating that subset as a discovery cohort. All discovery cohort repertoires had been generated using a single sequencing platform. Both class I and class II loci were covered by HLA typing, at four-digit resolution. The number of donors typed differed by locus, with 629-630 for A, B, C, DRB1 and DQB1, approximately 500 for DQA1, 600 to 610 for DPA1, and some 440 for DPB1. Roughly five DR-DQ haplotypes were handled as single units for association and clustering, since linkage in the cohort was strong. On average, around 200,000 unique TCR beta nucleotide sequences were sequenced per donor among about 400 genotyped donors of the cohort, with roughly 19% of those sequences being non-productive.

With regard to this clone: The antigen this receptor binds is unknown. Base quality data are lacking; no much larger clone is found one base away.

The library was obtained by the immunoSEQ multiplex PCR assay. A mixture of 60 forward primers for TCR Vbeta segments and 13 reverse primers for TCR Jbeta segments was used in the multiplex PCR. A multiplex PCR assay on genomic DNA amplified the CDR3 region of rearranged TCR beta genes. On the Illumina HiSeq System, the amplified TCR beta libraries were sequenced as 87-base-pair reads. The source study handled its data this way. Across the 670 or so repertoires, a later analysis counted approximately 83 million unique TCR beta chains, 9.5 million to 12 million of which were shared by at least two donors. Raw reads were error-corrected and collapsed into unique sequences with a nearest-neighbor algorithm that merged closely related sequences to remove PCR and sequencing errors. CDR3 sequences were aligned to IMGT reference sequences to assign V, D and J gene segments. For a sequence to be retained, at least a six-nucleotide match to both a V gene segment and a J gene segment was required. A rearrangement was called productive if the CDR3 had no stop codons and remained in frame with V and J, and every other rearrangement was called non-productive. CDR3 was defined by IMGT convention, running from the second conserved V-encoded cysteine to the conserved J-encoded phenylalanine. The earlier analysis of 587 of the donors excluded sequences that lacked an unambiguous match to a single V gene segment. In an earlier analysis of some 590 of the donors, a V segment was called functional when productive rearrangements were above 56.7%, and segregating when the standard deviation between donors exceeded 5%. A statistical classification framework was built for diagnosing cytomegalovirus status from the catalog of TCR beta chain sequences. V and J gene assignment, in a later analysis, came from comparing TCR nucleotide sequences with IMGT/GENE-DB human TR gene sequences. In a later analysis, CDR3 sequences and most-parsimonious VDJ recombination scenarios were assigned using the TCRdist pipeline. In a later analysis, each TCR beta chain was defined by its CDR3 amino acid sequence together with its V-gene family, and reads lacking a unique V-gene family were excluded. To address suspected cross-contamination and a sequencing artifact, a later analysis removed a few hundred highly shared, low-generation-probability nucleotide sequences. In a later analysis, a clonal expansion index for each public chain was calculated from normalized within-repertoire ranks of inferred template counts. A later analysis computed generation probabilities with a VDJ recombination model fitted to out-of-frame rearrangements, and checked the results against IGoR. In a later analysis, hypergeometric tests were used to score TCR-TCR, TCR-HLA and TCR-CMV co-occurrence, with a repertoire-size bias correction applied to TCR pairs. To estimate false discovery rates, a later analysis permuted the HLA or CMV assignments 20 times. In a later analysis, co-occurring TCRs were grouped with DBSCAN, and TCRdist sequence similarity was added when clustering was performed within HLA-allele-positive subsets. For co-occurrence clustering, repertoires with fewer than 30,000 or more than 120,000 public chains were excluded, along with 4 to 6 repertoires with anomalous nucleotide sharing. This immuneACCESS table, as held by TCRdb, lists in-frame sequences with V and J called but not all clones. Of the missing ones, under half trace to an unresolved V gene in checked studies; the others have no known cause. D and trimming come from the DNA, and the V and J calls and clone size come from that table. In all, the sample holds 98,000 or so clones, and roughly 79% of those were seen once. The ten largest account for 5.8% of the sample.

The germline V gene provides CDR1 MDHEN and CDR2 SYDVKM. The germline ends are 20 bases apart after V is trimmed by 1 base and J by 8 bases. The CDR3 runs 16 residues from the cysteine to the phenylalanine. The entry retains the CDR3 DNA only, 48 bases that are in frame from base 1. In total, roughly 670 healthy bone marrow donors made up the cohort. Cohort members were all nominally healthy when sampled, although unrecorded immune exposures were likely present. The donor tested CMV seropositive and was one of the 289 seropositive cohort members. Each donor provided a peripheral blood sample, and peripheral blood mononuclear cells were used for TCR beta sequencing. The Qiagen DNeasy Blood Extraction Kit was used to extract genomic DNA from the blood cell samples. What the research found in general, with its limitations: Because HLA typing was missing for some donors at each locus, association tests included only the typed subset. The classifier was reported to diagnose cytomegalovirus status with high specificity and sensitivity in both the original cohort and the validation cohort. The presence/absence analyses assumed that sequencing depth was roughly uniform across donors, and that assumption may not be true. In a later analysis, HLA-associated TCR beta chains were found to be more clonally expanded and to have lower generation probabilities than equally common non-associated chains. The cohort was sequenced for TCR beta chains only, and without alpha or paired-chain data the features that could be detected were limited. A further reported finding was that TCR beta sequences accurately predicted the HLA-A and HLA-B alleles for most subjects in the first cohort. A group of highly shared sequence variants was considered likely to be a technical artifact of the sequencing pipeline. The authors suggested that the approach could potentially be generalized to other disease states and immunological phenotypes. Several of the top co-occurrence clusters appeared to be linked to parvovirus B19, influenza, CMV and Epstein-Barr virus, according to a later analysis. A later genetic analysis reported fewer N-insertions in productive TCRs among donors in an Asian-associated ancestry cluster than the approximately 700-donor mean. For the cohort, immune exposure information was limited to CMV serostatus. In vitro tests confirmed that a few of the cytomegalovirus-associated TCR beta chains recognize cytomegalovirus antigens. The 87-base-pair reads could not distinguish some IMGT-functional V segments, including TRBV6-2 and TRBV6-3, so those segments were excluded. A later genetic analysis associated a missense DCLRE1C variant with V-gene and J-gene trimming of TCR beta chains, and an independent cohort replicated the association. Correlated functional status among segregating V segments might reflect linkage disequilibrium, but an unknown experimental factor could not be ruled out. In an earlier analysis of approximately 600 of the donors, most TCR beta V segments were observed in productive rearrangements about 90% or about 30% of the time, broadly matching IMGT annotations. Because counts were too low, about 15 rarely observed V segments, including chromosome 9 orphons, were left out of the earlier analysis of 587 of the donors. When HLA alleles, especially DR and DQ, strongly co-occurred, TCR associations were difficult to assign to individual alleles. In a later analysis, the rate of TCR association differed among HLA loci, with DRB1 alleles having the most associated TCRs and HLA-C alleles having the fewest. Across donors, most TCR sequences were observed very rarely, whereas some public TCRs were present in many individuals. A total of roughly 160 TCR beta chains were listed by the study as associated with cytomegalovirus. In a later analysis, over 15,000 TCR beta sequences were associated with specific HLA alleles at a false discovery rate of 0.05. According to a later analysis, most CMV-associated TCR beta chains appeared to be HLA-restricted, and the HLA associations seemed to be driven largely by CMV exposure.

Sequencing was done on a sample of PBMCs. The sequence came from a man in his sixties in good health and CMV-seropositive. In this chain, TRBV28 is recombined with TRBJ1-2; matching of 6 bases hints at TRBD1 as the D gene. The CDR3 region has the sequence CASSLFGEGDFVGYTF. The nucleotides are TGTGCCAGCAGTTTATTTGGGGAGGGGGATTTCGTAGGCTACACCTTC.